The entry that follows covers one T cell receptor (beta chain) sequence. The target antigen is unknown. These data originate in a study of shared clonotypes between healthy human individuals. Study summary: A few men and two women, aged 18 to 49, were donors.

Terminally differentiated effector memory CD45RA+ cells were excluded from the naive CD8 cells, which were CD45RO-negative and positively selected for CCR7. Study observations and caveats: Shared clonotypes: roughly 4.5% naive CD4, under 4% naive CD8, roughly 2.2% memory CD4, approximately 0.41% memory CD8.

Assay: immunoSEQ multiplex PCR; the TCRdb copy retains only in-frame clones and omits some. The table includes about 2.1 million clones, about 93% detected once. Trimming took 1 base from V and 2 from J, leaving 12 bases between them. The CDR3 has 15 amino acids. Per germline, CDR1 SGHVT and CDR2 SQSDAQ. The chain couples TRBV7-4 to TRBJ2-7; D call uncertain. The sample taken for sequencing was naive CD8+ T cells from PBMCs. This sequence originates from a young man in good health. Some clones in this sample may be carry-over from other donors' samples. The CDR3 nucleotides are TGTGCCAGCAGCTTAGGGGGTTGGAGCACCTACGAGCAGTACTTC. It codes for CASSLGGWSTYEQYF. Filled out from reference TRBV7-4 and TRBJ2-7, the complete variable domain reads GAGVSQSPRYKVAKRGRDVALRCDSISGHVTLYWYRQTLGQGSEVLTYSQSDAQRDKSGRPSGRFSAERPERSVSTLKIQRTEQGDSAVYLCASSLGGWSTYEQYFGPGTRLTVT.